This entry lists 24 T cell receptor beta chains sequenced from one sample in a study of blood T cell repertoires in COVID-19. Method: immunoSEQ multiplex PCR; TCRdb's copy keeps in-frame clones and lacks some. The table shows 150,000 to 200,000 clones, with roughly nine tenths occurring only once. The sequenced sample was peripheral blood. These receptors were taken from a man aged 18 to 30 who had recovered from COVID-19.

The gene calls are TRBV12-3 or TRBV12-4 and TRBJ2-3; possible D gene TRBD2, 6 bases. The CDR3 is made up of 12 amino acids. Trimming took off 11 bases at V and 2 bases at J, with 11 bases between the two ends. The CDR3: CAVASDTDTQYF. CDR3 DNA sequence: TGTGCCGTCGCTAGCGACACAGATACGCAGTATTTT.

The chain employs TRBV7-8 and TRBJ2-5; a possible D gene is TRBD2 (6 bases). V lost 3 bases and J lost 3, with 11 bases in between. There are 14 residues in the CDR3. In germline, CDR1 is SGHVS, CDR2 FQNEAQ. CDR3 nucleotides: TGTGCCAGCAGCTTGTACGGGGGAGAAGAGACCCAGTACTTC. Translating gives CASSLYGGEETQYF.

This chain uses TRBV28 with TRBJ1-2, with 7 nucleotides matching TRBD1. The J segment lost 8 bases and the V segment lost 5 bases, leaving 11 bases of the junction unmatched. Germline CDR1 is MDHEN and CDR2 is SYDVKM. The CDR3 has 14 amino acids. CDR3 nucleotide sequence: TGTGCCAGCAGTCTACCGGGACAGCGAATGGGCTACACCTTC. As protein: CASSLPGQRMGYTF.

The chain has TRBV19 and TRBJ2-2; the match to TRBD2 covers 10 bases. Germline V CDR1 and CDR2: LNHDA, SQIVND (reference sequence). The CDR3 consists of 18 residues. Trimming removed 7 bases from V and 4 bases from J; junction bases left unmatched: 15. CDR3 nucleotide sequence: TGTGCCAGTACCCGCCGGGGAGCGGGAGGGCCGGGCACCGGGGAGCTGTTTTTT. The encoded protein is CASTRRGAGGPGTGELFF. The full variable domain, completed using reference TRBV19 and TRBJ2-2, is DGGITQSPKYLFRKEGQNVTLSCEQNLNHDAMYWYRQDPGQGLRLIYYSQIVNDFQKGDIAEGYSVSREKKESFPLTVTSAQKNPTAFYLCASTRRGAGGPGTGELFFGEGSRLTVL.

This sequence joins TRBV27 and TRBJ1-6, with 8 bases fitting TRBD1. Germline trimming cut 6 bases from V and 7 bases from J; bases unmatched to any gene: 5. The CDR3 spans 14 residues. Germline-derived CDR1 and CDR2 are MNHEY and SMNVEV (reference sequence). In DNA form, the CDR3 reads TGTGCCAGCAGCTTTAGGACAGGGAATTCACCCCTCCACTTT. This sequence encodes CASSFRTGNSPLHF.

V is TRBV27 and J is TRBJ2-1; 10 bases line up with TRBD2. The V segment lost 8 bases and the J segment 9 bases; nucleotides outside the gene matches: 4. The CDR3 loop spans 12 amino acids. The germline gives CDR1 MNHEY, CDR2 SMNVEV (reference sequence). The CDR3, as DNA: TGTGCCAGCCTAGCGGGAGACGGTGAGCAGTTCTTC. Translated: CASLAGDGEQFF.

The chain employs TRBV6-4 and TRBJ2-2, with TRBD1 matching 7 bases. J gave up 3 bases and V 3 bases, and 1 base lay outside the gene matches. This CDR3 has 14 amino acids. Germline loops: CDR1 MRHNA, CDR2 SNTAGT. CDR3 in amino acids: CASSEGGDTGELFF. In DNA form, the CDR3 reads TGTGCCAGCAGTGAAGGGGGCGACACCGGGGAGCTGTTTTTT.

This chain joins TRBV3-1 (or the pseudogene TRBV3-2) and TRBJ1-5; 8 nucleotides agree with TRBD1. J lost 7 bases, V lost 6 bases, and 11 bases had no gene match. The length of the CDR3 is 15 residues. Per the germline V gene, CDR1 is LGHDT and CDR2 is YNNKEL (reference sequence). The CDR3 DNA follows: TGTGCCAGCAGGCTTCCCGGGACAGGAGACCAGCCCCAGCATTTT. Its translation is CASRLPGTGDQPQHF.

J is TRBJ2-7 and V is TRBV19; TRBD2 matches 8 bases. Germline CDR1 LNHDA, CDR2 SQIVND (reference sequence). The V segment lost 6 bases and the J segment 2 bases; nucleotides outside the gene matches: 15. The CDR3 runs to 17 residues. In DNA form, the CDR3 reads TGTGCCAGTAGCAAACATTCTAGCGGGTCTGTACCCTACGAGCAGTACTTC. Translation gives CASSKHSSGSVPYEQYF.

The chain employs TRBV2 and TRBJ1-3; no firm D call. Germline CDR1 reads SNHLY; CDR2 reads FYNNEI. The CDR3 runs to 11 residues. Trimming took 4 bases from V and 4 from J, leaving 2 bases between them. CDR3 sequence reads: CASSAGNTIYF. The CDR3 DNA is TGTGCCAGCAGTGCAGGAAACACCATATATTTT.

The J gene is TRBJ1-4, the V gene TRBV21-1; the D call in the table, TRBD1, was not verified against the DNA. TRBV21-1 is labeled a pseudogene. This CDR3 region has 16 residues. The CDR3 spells CASSKERAGVNEKLFF. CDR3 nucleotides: TGTGCCAGCAGCAAAGAACGGGCAGGGGTTAATGAAAAACTGTTTTTT.

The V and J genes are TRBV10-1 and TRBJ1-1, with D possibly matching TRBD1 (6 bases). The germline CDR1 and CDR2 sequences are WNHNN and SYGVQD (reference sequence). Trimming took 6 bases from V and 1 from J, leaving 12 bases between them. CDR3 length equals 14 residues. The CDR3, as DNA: TGCGCCAGCAGAAATCAGGGGAAGAACACTGAAGCTTTCTTT. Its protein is CASRNQGKNTEAFF.

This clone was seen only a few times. The CDR3 spells CASSPGQAEAFF. CDR3 coding DNA: TGTGCCAGCAGCCCGGGACAGGCTGAAGCTTTCTTT. This chain uses TRBV5-4 with TRBJ1-1, with TRBD1 identical over 8 bases. Germline CDR1 and CDR2: SGHNT and YYREEE (reference sequence). This CDR3 is 12 amino acids long. V lost 4 bases, J lost 6 bases, and 2 bases stayed unmatched.

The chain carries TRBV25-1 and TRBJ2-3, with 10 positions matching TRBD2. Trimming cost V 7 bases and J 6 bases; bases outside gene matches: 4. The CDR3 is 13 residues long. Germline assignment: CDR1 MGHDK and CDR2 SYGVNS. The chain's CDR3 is CASTSGRADTQYF. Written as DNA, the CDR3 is TGTGCCAGCACCAGCGGGAGGGCCGATACGCAGTATTTT.

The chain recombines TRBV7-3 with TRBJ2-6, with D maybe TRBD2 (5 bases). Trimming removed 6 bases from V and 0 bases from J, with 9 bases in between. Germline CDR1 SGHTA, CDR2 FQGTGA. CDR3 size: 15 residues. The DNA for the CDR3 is TGTGCCAGCAGAACAGAGGGCTCTGGGGCCAACGTCCTGACTTTC. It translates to CASRTEGSGANVLTF.

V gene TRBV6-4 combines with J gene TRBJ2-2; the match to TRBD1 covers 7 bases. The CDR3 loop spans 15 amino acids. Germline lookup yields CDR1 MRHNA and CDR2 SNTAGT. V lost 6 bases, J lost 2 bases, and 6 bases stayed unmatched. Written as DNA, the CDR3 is TGTGCCAGCAGAGCCGGGACAGATAACACCGGGGAGCTGTTTTTT. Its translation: CASRAGTDNTGELFF.

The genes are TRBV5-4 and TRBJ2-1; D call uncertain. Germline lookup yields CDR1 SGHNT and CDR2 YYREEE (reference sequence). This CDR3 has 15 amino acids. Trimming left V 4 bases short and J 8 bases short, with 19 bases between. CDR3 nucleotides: TGTGCCAGCAGCGTGACTGTTTCGGGTGCACATGAGCAGTTCTTC. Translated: CASSVTVSGAHEQFF. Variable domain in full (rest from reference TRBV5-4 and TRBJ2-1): ETGVTQSPTHLIKTRGQQVTLRCSSQSGHNTVSWYQQALGQGPQFIFQYYREEENGRGNFPPRFSGLQFPNYSSELNVNALELDDSALYLCASSVTVSGAHEQFFGPGTRLTVL.

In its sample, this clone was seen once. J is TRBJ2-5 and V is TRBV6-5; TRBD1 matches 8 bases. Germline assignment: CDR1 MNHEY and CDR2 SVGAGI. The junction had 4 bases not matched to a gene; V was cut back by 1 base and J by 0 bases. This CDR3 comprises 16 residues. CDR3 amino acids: CASSYWTGTYQETQYF. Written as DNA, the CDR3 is TGTGCCAGCAGTTACTGGACAGGGACCTACCAAGAGACCCAGTACTTC.

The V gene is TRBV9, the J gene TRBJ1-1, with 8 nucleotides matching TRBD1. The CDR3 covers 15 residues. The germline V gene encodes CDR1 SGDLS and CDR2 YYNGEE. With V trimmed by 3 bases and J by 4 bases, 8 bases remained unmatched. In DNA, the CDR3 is TGTGCCAGCAGCGCGGCACAGGGGGGAGGCACTGAAGCTTTCTTT. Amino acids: CASSAAQGGGTEAFF.

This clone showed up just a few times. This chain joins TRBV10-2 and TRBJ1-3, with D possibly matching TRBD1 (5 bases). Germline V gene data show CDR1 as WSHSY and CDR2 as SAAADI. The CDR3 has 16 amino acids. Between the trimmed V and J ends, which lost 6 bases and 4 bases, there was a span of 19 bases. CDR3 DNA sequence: TGCGCCAGCAGCGCGGGGGGGTTGCTTAGCGGAAACACCATATATTTT. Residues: CASSAGGLLSGNTIYF.

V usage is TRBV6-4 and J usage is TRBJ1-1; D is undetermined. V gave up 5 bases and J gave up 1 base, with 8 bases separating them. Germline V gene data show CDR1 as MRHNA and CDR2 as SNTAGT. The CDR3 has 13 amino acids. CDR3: CASSTEENTEAFF. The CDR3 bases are TGTGCCAGCAGTACAGAAGAGAACACTGAAGCTTTCTTT.

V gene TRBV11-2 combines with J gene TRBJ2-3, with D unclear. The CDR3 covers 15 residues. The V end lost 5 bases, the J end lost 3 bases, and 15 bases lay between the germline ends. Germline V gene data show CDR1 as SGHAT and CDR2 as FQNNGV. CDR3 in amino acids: CASSHSEARTDTQYF. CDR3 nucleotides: TGTGCCAGCAGCCATAGTGAGGCACGTACAGATACGCAGTATTTT. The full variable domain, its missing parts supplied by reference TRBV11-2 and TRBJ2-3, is EAGVAQSPRYKIIEKRQSVAFWCNPISGHATLYWYQQILGQGPKLLIQFQNNGVVDDSQLPKDRFSAERLKGVDSTLKIQPAKLEDSAVYLCASSHSEARTDTQYFGPGTRLTVL.

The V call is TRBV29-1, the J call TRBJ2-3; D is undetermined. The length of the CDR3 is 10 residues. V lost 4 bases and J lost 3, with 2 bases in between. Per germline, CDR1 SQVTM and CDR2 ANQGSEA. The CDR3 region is CSVATDTQYF. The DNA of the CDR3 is TGCAGCGTTGCGACAGATACGCAGTATTTT.

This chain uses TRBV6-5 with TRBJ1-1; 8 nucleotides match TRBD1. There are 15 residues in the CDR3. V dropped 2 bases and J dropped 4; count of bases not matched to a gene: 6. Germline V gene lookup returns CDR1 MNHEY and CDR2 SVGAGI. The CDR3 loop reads CASSYDTGGSTEAFF. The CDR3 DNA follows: TGTGCCAGCAGTTACGATACAGGGGGGAGCACTGAAGCTTTCTTT.